This TCR beta chain was obtained from a study of cytomegalovirus exposure and HLA in healthy donors. As for the study in general: Out of about 410 genotyped donors, about 80% belonged to the Caucasian-associated ancestry cluster. Findings and caveats of the study: Some highly shared sequence variants likely arose as a pipeline artifact. A missense DCLRE1C variant was associated with V- and J-gene trimming of TCR beta chains in a later analysis, and an independent cohort replicated the association. Investigators reported 150 to 200 TCR beta chains as tied to cytomegalovirus.

Primers for the PCR totalled 60 Vbeta and 13 Jbeta. Only in-frame clones appear in the TCRdb table, and some are missing; sequencing was by immunoSEQ multiplex PCR. Of roughly 20,000 clones detected, about 77% appear once; the ten largest clones hold approximately 3.7%. On this clone itself: Its antigen is undetermined.

This clonotype was obtained from a man younger than 35 in good health and CMV-seronegative. Sequencing used PBMCs.

CDR3 DNA sequence: TGTGCCTGGAGTGTAGGGGTTATTAGCTACACCTTC. Protein product: CAWSVGVISYTF. The chain links TRBV30 to TRBJ1-2; D is perhaps TRBD1 (5 bases). The CDR3 runs 12 residues. Trimming took off 0 bases at V and 9 bases at J, with 11 bases between the two ends. The V gene's germline CDR1 is GTSNPN and CDR2 SVGIG (reference sequence).